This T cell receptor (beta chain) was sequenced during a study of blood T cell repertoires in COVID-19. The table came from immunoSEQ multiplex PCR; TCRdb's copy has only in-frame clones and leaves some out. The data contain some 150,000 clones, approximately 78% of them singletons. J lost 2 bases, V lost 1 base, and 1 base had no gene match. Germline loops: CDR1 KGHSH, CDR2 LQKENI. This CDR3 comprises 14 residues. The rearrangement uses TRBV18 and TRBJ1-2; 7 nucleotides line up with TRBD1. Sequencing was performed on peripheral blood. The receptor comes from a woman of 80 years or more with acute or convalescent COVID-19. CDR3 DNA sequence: TGTGCCAGCTCACCACAACAGGGGAACTATGGCTACACCTTC. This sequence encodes CASSPQQGNYGYTF.